The 6 T cell receptor beta chains given below trace back to one sample, sequenced in a study of early T cells in non-severe SARS-CoV-2 infection. TCRdb reprocessed the 5' RACE reads with MiXCR, giving one entry per CDR3 protein. This sample has 70,000 or so distinct CDR3 sequences, with about a tenth found just once. The sample consisted of whole blood, taken at baseline. Source of these receptors: an adult who was a healthcare worker with PCR-confirmed SARS-CoV-2 infection or an uninfected control (not recorded which).

This sequence joins TRBV7-2 and TRBJ1-5; D uncertain. This CDR3 is 14 amino acids long. Germline V gene lookup returns CDR1 SGHTA and CDR2 FQGNSA. Between the trimmed V and J ends, which lost 2 bases and 4 bases, there was a span of 9 bases. The CDR3 DNA reads TGTGCCAGCAGCTTAATTAAGGATAATCAGCCCCAGCATTTT. Its protein product is CASSLIKDNQPQHF.

This clonotype was found a few times. The chain joins TRBV9 to TRBJ1-4; maybe TRBD1 (6 bases). V lost 4 bases and J 5 bases, leaving 15 bases between the germline ends. This CDR3 spans 15 amino acids. CDR1 and CDR2 (germline): SGDLS, YYNGEE. The CDR3 DNA reads as TGTGCCAGCAGCCCACAGGGAAGTCCCAATGAAAAACTGTTTTTT. As protein: CASSPQGSPNEKLFF.

The chain employs TRBV4-3 and TRBJ1-4, with D unclear. The CDR3 runs 13 residues. Germline V CDR1 and CDR2: LGHNA, YSLEER. The V end was cut by 4 bases, the J end by 5 bases, with 8 bases between. This CDR3 is CASSPTWNEKLFF. As DNA, the CDR3 is TGCGCCAGCAGCCCCACCTGGAATGAAAAACTGTTTTTT.

The chain links TRBV9 to TRBJ2-7, with D possibly being TRBD2 (6 bases). The ends were cut back, 5 bases at V and 1 base at J, with 13 bases in the middle. This CDR3 spans 14 amino acids. Germline V lookup: CDR1 SGDLS, CDR2 YYNGEE. CDR3: CASSTRDLSYEQYF. In DNA, the CDR3 is TGTGCCAGCAGTACCCGGGACTTATCCTACGAGCAGTACTTC.

The sample holds a few counts of this clonotype. V usage is TRBV11-3 and J usage is TRBJ2-7; 8 nucleotides align to TRBD1. Germline CDR1 SGHNT, CDR2 YENEEA. CDR3 length equals 15 residues. With 3 bases clipped from V and 1 base from J, the junction kept 5 bases outside the gene matches. CDR3 sequence reads: CASSFRRGLSYEQYF. The CDR3 DNA is TGTGCCAGCAGCTTCCGCAGGGGGCTTTCCTACGAGCAGTACTTC.

This clonotype was recorded a few times. J is TRBJ2-2 and V is TRBV11-3, with 7 bases lining up with TRBD1. The junction had 4 bases not matched to a gene; V was cut back by 3 bases and J by 3 bases. The CDR3 runs to 15 residues. Germline loops: CDR1 SGHNT, CDR2 YENEEA. The CDR3 reads CASSFGQGDTGELFF. CDR3 nucleotide sequence: TGTGCCAGCAGCTTCGGCCAGGGGGACACCGGGGAGCTGTTTTTT.